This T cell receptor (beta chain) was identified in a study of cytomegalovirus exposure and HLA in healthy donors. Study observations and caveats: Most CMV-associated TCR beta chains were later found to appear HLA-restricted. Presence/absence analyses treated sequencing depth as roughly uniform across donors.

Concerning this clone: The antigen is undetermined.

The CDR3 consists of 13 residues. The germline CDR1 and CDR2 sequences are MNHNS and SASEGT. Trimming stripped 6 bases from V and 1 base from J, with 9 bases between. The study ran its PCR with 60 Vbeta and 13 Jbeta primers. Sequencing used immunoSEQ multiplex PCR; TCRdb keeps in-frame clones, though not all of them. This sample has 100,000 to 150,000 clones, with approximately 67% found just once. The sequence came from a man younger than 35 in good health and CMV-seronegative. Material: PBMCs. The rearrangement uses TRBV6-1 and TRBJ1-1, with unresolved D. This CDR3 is CASSPDKNTEAFF. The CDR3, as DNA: TGTGCCAGCAGCCCAGACAAGAACACTGAAGCTTTCTTT.